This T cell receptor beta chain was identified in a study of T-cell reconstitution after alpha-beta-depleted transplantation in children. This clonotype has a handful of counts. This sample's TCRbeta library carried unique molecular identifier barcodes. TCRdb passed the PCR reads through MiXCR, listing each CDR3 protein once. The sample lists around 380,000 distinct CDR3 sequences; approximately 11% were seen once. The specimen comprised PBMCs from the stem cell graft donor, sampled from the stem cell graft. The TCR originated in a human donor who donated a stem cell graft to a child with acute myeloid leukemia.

The CDR3 region is CSAAGSNYGYTF. CDR3 nucleotide sequence: TGCAGCGCAGCAGGCTCTAACTATGGCTACACCTTC. The chain carries TRBV29-1 and TRBJ1-2; D is undetermined. V gave up 7 bases and J gave up 0 bases, with 9 bases separating them. In germline, CDR1 is SQVTM, CDR2 ANQGSEA. The CDR3 covers 12 residues. Combining the CDR3 with reference TRBV29-1 and TRBJ1-2 gives the whole variable domain SAVISQKPSRDICQRGTSLTIQCQVDSQVTMMFWYRQQPGQSLTLIATANQGSEATYESGFVIDKFPISRPNLTFSTLTVSNMSPEDSSIYLCSAAGSNYGYTFGSGTRLTVV.